This T cell receptor (beta chain) was captured in a study of blood T cell repertoires in COVID-19 (dated by TCRdb to about 2020). Context from the whole study: Collaborator samples came from the United States, Italy and Spain and covered acute and convalescent phases of COVID-19. The dataset comprised deeply sampled blood TCRbeta repertoires from subjects exposed to, actively infected with, or recovered from COVID-19. The prospective study material was composed of cDNA or gDNA derived from T cells, B-cell-depleted T cells, or PBMCs. Samples came from the ongoing ImmuneRACE study (first 160 participants) plus 1,254 subjects from 6 global collaborators. The repertoires were released in a freely available public database intended as a resource for research on the immune response to SARS-CoV-2. Where available, HLA class I and class II types were obtained from metadata supplied by the sample provider rather than from assay-based typing. Sample metadata almost always included a de-identified subject ID, COVID-19 status, age in years and sex. Points the paper makes about the study in general: Clinical and demographic metadata were provided uncurated, with the amount varying by source and participant.

Each collaborating institution followed its own protocols to collect whole blood in K2EDTA tubes. Collaborator samples were shipped for TCRbeta analysis as frozen whole blood, isolated PBMCs, or DNA extracted from either sample type. Trimming accounts for 3 bases at V and 6 bases at J, while the number of junction bases matched to no gene is 2. CDR1 and CDR2 are read off the germline V gene as SNHLY and FYNNEI. The CDR3 holds 14 amino acids from the cysteine to the phenylalanine. This entry keeps only the CDR3 DNA: 42 bases, framed from base 1. The immunoSEQ Assay, a bias-controlled multiplex PCR, was used to amplify TCRbeta CDR3 regions from genomic DNA. In the original analysis: Nucleated cell counts per sample were estimated from amplification of reference gene primers within the assay. To quantify the absolute abundance of each unique TCRbeta CDR3 rearrangement, sequence reads were collapsed and filtered. For each sample, productive Simpson clonality was calculated as the square root of Simpson's diversity index over productive rearrangements. TCRdb holds this immuneACCESS table with in-frame rearrangements only. Some clones are missing; in checked studies, unresolved V genes explain under half, and the rest has no known cause. For V, J and clone size, that table is used; D and trimming come from the DNA. In this sample the table shows around 240,000 clones, 70% to 90% of which occur a single time. Jointly, the top ten make up over 0.95% of the sample.

On this clone itself: Its antigen is not yet known. One base away there is no much larger clone; base qualities are not given.

Sequencing input: peripheral blood. The rearranged chain carries TRBV2 and TRBJ1-4, and TRBD1 aligns with 9 junction nucleotides. This clonotype was obtained from a man aged 40-55 years with acute or convalescent COVID-19. The CDR3 protein: CASSDRDRDEKLFF. The nucleotide sequence reads TGTGCCAGCAGTGACCGGGACAGGGATGAAAAACTGTTTTTT.